This TCR beta chain stems from a study of response to subunit inactivated influenza vaccine. This clonotype turned up a few times. CDR3 length equals 17 residues. The germline V gene has CDR1 MNHEY and CDR2 SVGEGT. V was shortened by 7 bases and J by 0 bases, with 16 bases between the two germline ends. TCRdb independently ran MiXCR on the RT-PCR reads; one entry per CDR3 protein. The top ten hold approximately 12% of the sample, which has about 520,000 distinct CDR3 sequences, approximately 11% seen once. The sample consisted of PBMCs from blood, taken roughly 6 weeks after vaccination. The source is a man aged 45-65 years who received an inactivated influenza vaccine. This chain links TRBV6-2 or TRBV6-3 with TRBJ2-6, with D tentatively TRBD1 (6 bases). The CDR3 region is CASIYRTVSSGANVLTF. CDR3 sequence (DNA): TGTGCCAGCATCTACAGGACAGTTAGCTCTGGGGCCAACGTCCTGACTTTC.